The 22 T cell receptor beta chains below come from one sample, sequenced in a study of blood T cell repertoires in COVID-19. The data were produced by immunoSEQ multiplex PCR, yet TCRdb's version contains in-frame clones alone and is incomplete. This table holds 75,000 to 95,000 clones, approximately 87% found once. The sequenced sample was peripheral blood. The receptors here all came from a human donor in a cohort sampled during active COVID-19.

The CDR3 sequence: CATSDFVPGGAFF. CDR3 coding DNA: TGTGCCACCAGTGATTTTGTCCCGGGAGGAGCTTTCTTT. This chain joins TRBV24-1 and TRBJ1-1; no reliable D call. Germline CDR1 KGHDR, CDR2 SFDVKD. V lost 1 base and J 10 bases, leaving 12 bases between the germline ends. This CDR3 comprises 13 residues.

The CDR3 sequence is CASSQGVRNNEQFF. The CDR3 DNA follows: TGTGCCAGCAGTCAGGGGGTTCGGAACAATGAGCAGTTCTTC. This chain connects TRBV28 to TRBJ2-1; TRBD1 aligns across 7 bases. V lost 5 bases to trimming and J lost 5 bases; unmatched junction nucleotides: 6. The CDR3 is 14 amino acids. CDR1 and CDR2 (germline): MDHEN, SYDVKM.

The CDR3 sequence: CASSESSGSLGGELFF. CDR3 bases: TGTGCCAGCAGTGAATCCAGCGGGAGTCTGGGCGGGGAGCTGTTTTTT. V and J are TRBV25-1 and TRBJ2-2, with 8 nucleotides matching TRBD2. Germline assignment: CDR1 MGHDK and CDR2 SYGVNS. The CDR3 spans 16 residues. J was trimmed by 7 bases and V by 1 base; bases with no gene match: 8.

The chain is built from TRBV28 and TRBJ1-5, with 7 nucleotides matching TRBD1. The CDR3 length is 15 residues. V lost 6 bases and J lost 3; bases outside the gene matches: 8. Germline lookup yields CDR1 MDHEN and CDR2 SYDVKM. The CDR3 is CASSTGTAPNQPQHF. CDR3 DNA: TGTGCCAGCAGCACCGGGACAGCACCCAATCAGCCCCAGCATTTT.

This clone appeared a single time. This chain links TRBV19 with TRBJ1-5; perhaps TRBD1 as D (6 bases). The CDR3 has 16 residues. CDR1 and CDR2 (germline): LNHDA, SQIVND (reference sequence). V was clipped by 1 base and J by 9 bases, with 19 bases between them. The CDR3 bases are TGTGCCAGTAGTATAGTACTAGACAGGTTTAAGGGGCCCCAGCATTTT. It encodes CASSIVLDRFKGPQHF.

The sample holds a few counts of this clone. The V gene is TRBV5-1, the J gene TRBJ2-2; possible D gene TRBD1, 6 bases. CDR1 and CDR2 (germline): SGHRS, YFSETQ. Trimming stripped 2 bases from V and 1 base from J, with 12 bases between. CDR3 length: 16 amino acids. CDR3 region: CASSLGTPKNTGELFF. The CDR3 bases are TGCGCCAGCAGCTTAGGGACACCGAAGAACACCGGGGAGCTGTTTTTT.

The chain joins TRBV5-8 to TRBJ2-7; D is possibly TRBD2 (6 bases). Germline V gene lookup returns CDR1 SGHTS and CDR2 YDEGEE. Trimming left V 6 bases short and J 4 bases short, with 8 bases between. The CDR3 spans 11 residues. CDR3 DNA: TGTGCCAGCACTAGCGAGTACGAGCAGTACTTC. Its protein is CASTSEYEQYF.

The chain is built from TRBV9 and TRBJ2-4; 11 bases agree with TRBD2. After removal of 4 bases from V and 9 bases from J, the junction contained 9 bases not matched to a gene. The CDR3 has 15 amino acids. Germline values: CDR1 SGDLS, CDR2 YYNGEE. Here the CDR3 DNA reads TGTGCCAGCAGCATATCCGGGACTAGCGGAACCATTCAGTACTTC. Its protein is CASSISGTSGTIQYF.

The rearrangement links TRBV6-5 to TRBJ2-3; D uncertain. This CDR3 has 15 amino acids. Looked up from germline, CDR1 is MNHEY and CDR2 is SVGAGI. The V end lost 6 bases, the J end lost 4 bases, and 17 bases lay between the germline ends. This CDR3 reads CASRNGVVSSDTQYF. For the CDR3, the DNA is TGTGCCAGCAGAAACGGAGTGGTTAGTTCAGATACGCAGTATTTT.

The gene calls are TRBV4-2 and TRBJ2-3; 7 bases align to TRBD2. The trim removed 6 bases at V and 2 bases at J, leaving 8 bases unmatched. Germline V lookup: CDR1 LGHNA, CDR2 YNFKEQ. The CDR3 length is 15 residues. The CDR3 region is CASRGEGGDTDTQYF. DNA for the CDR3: TGTGCCAGCAGAGGGGAGGGTGGCGACACAGATACGCAGTATTTT.

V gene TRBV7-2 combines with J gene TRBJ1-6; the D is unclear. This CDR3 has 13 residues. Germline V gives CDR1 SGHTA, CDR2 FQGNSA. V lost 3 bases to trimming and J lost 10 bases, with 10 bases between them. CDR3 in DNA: TGTGCCAGCAGCTTCCGGCGGGAGTCACCCCTCCACTTT. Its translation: CASSFRRESPLHF. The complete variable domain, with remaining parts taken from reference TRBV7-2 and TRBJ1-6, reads GAGVSQSPSNKVTEKGKDVELRCDPISGHTALYWYRQSLGQGLEFLIYFQGNSAPDKSGLPSDRFSAERTGGSVSTLTIQRTQQEDSAVYLCASSFRRESPLHFGNGTRLTVT.

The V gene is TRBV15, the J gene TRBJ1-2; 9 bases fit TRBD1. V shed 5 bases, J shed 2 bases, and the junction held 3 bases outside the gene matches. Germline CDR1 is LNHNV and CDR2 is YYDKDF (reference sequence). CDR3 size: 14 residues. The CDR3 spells CATSGDRVNYGYTF. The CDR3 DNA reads TGTGCCACCAGCGGGGACAGGGTGAACTATGGCTACACCTTC.

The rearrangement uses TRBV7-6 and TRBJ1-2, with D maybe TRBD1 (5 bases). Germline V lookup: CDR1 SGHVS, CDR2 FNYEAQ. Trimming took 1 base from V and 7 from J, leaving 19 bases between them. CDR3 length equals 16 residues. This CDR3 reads CASSLGSKGLSFGYTF. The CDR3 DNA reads TGTGCCAGCAGCTTAGGTAGTAAGGGGCTATCCTTTGGCTACACCTTC.

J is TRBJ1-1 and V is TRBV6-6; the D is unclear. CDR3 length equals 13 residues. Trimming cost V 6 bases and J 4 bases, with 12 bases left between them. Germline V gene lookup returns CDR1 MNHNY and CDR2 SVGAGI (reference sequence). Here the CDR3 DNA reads TGTGCCAGCAGCCCCGCGAGGAGCACTGAAGCTTTCTTT. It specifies CASSPARSTEAFF.

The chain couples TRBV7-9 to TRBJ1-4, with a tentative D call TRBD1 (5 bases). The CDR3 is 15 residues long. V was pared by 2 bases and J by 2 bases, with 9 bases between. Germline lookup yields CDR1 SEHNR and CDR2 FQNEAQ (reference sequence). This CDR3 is CASSLSWGTNEKLFF. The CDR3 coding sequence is TGTGCCAGCAGCTTATCCTGGGGCACTAATGAAAAACTGTTTTTT.

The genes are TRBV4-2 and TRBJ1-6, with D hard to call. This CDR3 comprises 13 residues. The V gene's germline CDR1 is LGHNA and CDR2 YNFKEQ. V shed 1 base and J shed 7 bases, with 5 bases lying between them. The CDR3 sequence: CASSQGGNSPLHF. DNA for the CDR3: TGTGCCAGCAGCCAAGGAGGGAATTCACCCCTCCACTTT.

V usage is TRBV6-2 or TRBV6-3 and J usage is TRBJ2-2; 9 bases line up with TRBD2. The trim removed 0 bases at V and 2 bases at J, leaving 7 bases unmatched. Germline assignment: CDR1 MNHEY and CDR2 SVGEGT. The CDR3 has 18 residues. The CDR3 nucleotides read TGTGCCAGCAGTTACTCGACAATAGCGGGAGATAACACCGGGGAGCTGTTTTTT. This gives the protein CASSYSTIAGDNTGELFF.

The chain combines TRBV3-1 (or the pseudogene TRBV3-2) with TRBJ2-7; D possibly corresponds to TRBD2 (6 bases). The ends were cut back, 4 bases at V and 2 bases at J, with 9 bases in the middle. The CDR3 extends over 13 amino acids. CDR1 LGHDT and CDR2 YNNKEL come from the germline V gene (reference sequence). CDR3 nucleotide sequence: TGTGCCAGCAGCCGGAGGGCGGCCTACGAGCAGTACTTC. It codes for CASSRRAAYEQYF.

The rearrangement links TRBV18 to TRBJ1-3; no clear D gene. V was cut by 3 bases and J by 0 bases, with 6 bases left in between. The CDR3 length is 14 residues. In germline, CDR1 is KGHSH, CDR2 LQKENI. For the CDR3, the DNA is TGTGCCAGCTCACCTAGCAGCTCTGGAAACACCATATATTTT. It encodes CASSPSSSGNTIYF.

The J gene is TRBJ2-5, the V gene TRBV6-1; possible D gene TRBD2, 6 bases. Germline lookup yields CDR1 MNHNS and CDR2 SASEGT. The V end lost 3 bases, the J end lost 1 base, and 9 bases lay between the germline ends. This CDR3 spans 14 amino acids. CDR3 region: CASSEGGAQETQYF. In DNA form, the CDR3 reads TGTGCCAGCAGTGAGGGGGGAGCCCAAGAGACCCAGTACTTC.

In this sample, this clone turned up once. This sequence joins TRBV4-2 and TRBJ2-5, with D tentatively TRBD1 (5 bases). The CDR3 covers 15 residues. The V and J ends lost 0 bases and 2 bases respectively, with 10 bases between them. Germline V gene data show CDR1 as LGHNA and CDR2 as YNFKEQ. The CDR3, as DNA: TGTGCCAGCAGCCAAGATGGGCAGGGACAAGAGACCCAGTACTTC. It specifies CASSQDGQGQETQYF.

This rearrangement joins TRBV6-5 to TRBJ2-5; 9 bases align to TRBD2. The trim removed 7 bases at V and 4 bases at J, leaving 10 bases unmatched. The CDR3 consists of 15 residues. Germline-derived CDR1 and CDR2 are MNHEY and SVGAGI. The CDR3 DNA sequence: TGTGCCAGCACCCTAAGCGGGGGGCTGGGAGAGACCCAGTACTTC. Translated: CASTLSGGLGETQYF.